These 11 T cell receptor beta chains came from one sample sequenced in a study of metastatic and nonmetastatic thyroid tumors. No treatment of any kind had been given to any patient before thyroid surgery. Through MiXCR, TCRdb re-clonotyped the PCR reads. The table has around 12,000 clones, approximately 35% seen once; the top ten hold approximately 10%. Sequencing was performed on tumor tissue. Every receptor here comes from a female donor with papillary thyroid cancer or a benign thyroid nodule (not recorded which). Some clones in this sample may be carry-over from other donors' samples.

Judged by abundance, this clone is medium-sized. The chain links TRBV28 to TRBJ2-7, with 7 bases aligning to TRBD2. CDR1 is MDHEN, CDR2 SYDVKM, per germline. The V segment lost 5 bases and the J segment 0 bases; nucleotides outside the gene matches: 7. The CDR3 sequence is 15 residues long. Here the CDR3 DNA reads TGTGCCAGCAGTCCCCAGGGACTAAGCTCCTACGAGCAGTACTTC. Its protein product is CASSPQGLSSYEQYF.

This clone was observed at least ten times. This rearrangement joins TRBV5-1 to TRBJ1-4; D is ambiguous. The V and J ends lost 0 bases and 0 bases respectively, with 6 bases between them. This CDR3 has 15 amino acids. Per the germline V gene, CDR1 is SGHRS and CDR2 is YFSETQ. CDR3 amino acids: CASSLGGATNEKLFF. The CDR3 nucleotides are TGCGCCAGCAGCTTGGGCGGGGCAACTAATGAAAAACTGTTTTTT. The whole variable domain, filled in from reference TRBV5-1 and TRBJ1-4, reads KAGVTQTPRYLIKTRGQQVTLSCSPISGHRSVSWYQQTPGQGLQFLFEYFSETQRNKGNFPGRFSGRQFSNSRSEMNVSTLELGDSALYLCASSLGGATNEKLFFGSGTQLSVL.

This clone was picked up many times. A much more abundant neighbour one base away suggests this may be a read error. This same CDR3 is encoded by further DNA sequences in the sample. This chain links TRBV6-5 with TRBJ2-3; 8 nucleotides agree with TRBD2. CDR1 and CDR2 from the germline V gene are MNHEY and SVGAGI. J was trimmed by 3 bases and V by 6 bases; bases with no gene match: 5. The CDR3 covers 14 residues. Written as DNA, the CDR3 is TGTGCCAGCAGCTACGGGGGGGGGACAGATACGCAGTATTTT. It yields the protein CASSYGGGTDTQYF.

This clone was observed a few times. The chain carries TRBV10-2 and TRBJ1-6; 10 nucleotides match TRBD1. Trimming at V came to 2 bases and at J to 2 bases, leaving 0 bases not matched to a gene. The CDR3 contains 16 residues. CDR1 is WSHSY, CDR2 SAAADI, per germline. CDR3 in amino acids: CASSEGQGAYNSPLHF. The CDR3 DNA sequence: TGCGCCAGCAGTGAGGGACAGGGGGCCTATAATTCACCCCTCCACTTT.

CDR3 amino acids: CASSLCCGPNSPLHF. CDR3 nucleotide sequence: TGTGCCAGCAGTTTGTGTTGCGGTCCGAATTCACCCCTCCACTTT. This chain connects TRBV27 to TRBJ1-6; D gene ambiguous. From germline, CDR1 is MNHEY and CDR2 SMNVEV (reference sequence). Between the trimmed V and J ends, which lost 3 bases and 7 bases, there was a span of 13 bases. This CDR3 is built from 15 residues.

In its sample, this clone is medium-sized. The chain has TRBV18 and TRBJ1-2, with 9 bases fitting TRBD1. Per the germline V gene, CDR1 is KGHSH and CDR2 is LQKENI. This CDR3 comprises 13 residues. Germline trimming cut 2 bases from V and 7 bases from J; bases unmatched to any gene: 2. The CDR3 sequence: CASSPGTGFGYTF. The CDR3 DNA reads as TGTGCCAGCTCACCAGGGACAGGGTTTGGCTACACCTTC.

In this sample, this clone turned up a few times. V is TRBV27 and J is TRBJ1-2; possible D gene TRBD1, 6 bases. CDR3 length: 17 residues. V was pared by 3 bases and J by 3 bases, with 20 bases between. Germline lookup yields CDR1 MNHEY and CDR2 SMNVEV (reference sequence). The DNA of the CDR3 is TGTGCCAGCAGTTTCCGCCCAGCGCAGGGGATCGACTATGGCTACACCTTC. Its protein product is CASSFRPAQGIDYGYTF.

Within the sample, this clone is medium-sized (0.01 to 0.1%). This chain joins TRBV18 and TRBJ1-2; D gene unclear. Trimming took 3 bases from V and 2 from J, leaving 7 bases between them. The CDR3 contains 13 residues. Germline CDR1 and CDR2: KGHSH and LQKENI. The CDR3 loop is CASSPGENYGYTF. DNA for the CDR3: TGTGCCAGCTCACCGGGTGAAAACTATGGCTACACCTTC.

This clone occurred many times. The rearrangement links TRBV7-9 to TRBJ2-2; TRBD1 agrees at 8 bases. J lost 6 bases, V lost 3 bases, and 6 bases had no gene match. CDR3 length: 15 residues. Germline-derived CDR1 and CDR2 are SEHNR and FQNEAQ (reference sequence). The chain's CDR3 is CASSLAGGRSGELFF. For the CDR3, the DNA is TGTGCCAGCAGCTTGGCAGGGGGCCGGTCCGGGGAGCTGTTTTTT.

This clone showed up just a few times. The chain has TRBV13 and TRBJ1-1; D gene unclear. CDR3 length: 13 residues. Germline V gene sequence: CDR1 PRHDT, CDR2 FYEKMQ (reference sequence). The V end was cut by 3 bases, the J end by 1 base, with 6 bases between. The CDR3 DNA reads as TGTGCCAGCAGCTTCCGGGGGAACACTGAAGCTTTCTTT. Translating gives CASSFRGNTEAFF.

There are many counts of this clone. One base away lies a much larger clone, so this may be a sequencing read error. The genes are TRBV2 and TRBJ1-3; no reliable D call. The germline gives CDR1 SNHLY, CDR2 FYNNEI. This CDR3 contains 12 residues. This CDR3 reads CVSSERGNTIYF. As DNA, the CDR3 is TGTGTCAGCAGTGAAAGGGGAAACACCATATATTTT. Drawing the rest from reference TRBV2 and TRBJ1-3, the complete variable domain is EPEVTQTPSHQVTQMGQEVILRCVPISNHLYFYWYRQILGQKVEFLVSFYNNEISEKSEIFDDQFSVERPDGSNFTLKIRSTKLEDSAMYFCVSSERGNTIYFGEGSWLTVV.